This TCR beta chain is drawn from a study of OX40 agonist ivuxolimab in advanced cancers. TCRdb's table, derived via immunoSEQ multiplex PCR, lists solely in-frame clones and lacks some. Of roughly 66,000 clones in the sample, roughly four fifths are singletons; the top ten hold over 2%. This clonotype was obtained from an adult with an advanced solid tumor such as melanoma, head and neck, liver or kidney cancer. The sequencing here drew on CD4+ or CD8+ T cells sorted from blood, taken in a trial of the OX40 agonist ivuxolimab.

The CDR3 loop is CAISEGLAETDTQYF. CDR3 DNA: TGTGCCATCAGTGAGGGACTAGCGGAGACAGATACGCAGTATTTT. This chain links TRBV10-3 with TRBJ2-3; 10 bases line up with TRBD2. This CDR3 has 15 amino acids. Germline V lookup: CDR1 ENHRY, CDR2 SYGVKD. With V trimmed by 2 bases and J by 3 bases, 2 bases remained unmatched.